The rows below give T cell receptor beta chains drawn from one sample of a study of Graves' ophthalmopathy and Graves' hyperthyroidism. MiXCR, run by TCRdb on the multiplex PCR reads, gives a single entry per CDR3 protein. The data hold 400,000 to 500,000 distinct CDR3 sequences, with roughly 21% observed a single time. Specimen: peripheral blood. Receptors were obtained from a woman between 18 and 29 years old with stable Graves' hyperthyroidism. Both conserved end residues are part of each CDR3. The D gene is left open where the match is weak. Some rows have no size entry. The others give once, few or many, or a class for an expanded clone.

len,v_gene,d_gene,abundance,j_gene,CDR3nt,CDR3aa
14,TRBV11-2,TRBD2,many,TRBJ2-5,TGTGCCAGTACGGGACTAGCGGAACAAGAGACCCAGTACTTC,CASTGLAEQETQYF
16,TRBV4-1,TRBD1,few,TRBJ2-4,TGCGCCAGCAGCCAAGATCGCGTGACAGGGGGTGGCATTCAGTACTTC,CASSQDRVTGGGIQYF
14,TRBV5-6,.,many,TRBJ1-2,TGTGCCAGCAGCCGGAGTGGGATTTACTATGGCTACACCTTC,CASSRSGIYYGYTF
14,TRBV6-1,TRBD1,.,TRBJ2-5,TGTGCCAGCAGTCGACAGGGTCGGCAAGAGACCCAGTACTTC,CASSRQGRQETQYF
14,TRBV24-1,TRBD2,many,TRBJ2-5,TGTGCCACCAGATCAAGCGGGGAACAAGAGACCCAGTACTTC,CATRSSGEQETQYF
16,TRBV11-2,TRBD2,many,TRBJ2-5,TGTGCCAGCAGCTTAGGAACTAGCGGCTGGGGAGAGACCCAGTACTTC,CASSLGTSGWGETQYF
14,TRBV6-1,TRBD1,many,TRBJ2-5,TGTGCCAGCATTGGACAGGGGCCTCTCTGGACCCAGTACTTC,CASIGQGPLWTQYF
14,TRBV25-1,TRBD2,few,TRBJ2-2,TGTGCCAGCGCCCGAGCGGGGGAAACCGGGGAGCTGTTTTTT,CASARAGETGELFF
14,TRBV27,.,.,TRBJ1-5,TGTGCCAGCAGCCACGGACAGCGCAATCAGCCCCAGCATTTT,CASSHGQRNQPQHF
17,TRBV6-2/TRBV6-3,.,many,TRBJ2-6,TGTGCCAGCAGCCCGGGCAGGGACCGCACTGGGGCCAACGTCCTGACTTTC,CASSPGRDRTGANVLTF
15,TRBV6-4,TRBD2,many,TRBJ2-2,TGTGCCAGCAGTGACGCGGGAGGGAACACCGGGGAGCTGTTTTTT,CASSDAGGNTGELFF
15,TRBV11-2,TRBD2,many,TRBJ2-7,TGTGCCAGCAGCCTCAGACTAGCGGGACTGTACGAGCAGTACTTC,CASSLRLAGLYEQYF
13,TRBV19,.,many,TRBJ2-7,TGTGCCAGTAGTATATCCCCAGGGTACGAGCAGTACTTC,CASSISPGYEQYF
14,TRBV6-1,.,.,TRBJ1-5,TGTGCCAGCCGCACCGGTGGACAGAATCAGCCCCAGCATTTT,CASRTGGQNQPQHF
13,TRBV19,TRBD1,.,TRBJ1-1,TGTGCCAGTAGTACCCTTGGGACAGCTGAAGCTTTCTTT,CASSTLGTAEAFF
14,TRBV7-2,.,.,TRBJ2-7,TGTGCCAGCAGCTTAGGCGGACAGCTATACGAGCAGTACTTC,CASSLGGQLYEQYF
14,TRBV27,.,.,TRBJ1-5,TGTGCCAGCAGTTCCCGCAGGGCCGATCAGCCCCAGCATTTT,CASSSRRADQPQHF
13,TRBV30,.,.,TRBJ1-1,TGTGCCTGGAGTGGGACGGAGAACACTGAAGCTTTCTTT,CAWSGTENTEAFF
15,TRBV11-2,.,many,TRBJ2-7,TGTGCCAGCAGCTCCCTACGGGACTCCTCCTACGAGCAGTACTTC,CASSSLRDSSYEQYF
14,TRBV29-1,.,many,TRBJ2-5,TGCAGCGTCCTGGGGACTCCCCGGAGGGAGACCCAGTACTTC,CSVLGTPRRETQYF
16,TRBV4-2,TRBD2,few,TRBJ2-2,TGTGCCAGCAGCCGAAGCGGGGACGGCGTCACCGGGGAGCTGTTTTTT,CASSRSGDGVTGELFF
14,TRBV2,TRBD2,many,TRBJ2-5,TGTGCCAGCAGCTCCGGGACTAGCGGGAAGACCCAGTACTTC,CASSSGTSGKTQYF
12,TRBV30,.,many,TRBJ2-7,TGTGCCTGGAGTTCTAATACCTACGAGCAGTACTTC,CAWSSNTYEQYF
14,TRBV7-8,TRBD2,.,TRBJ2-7,TGTGCCAGCAATCCAGCGGGGCGGATATACGAGCAGTACTTC,CASNPAGRIYEQYF
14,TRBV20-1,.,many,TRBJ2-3,TGCAGTGCTAGTGCCCGGGTGGGCACAGATACGCAGTATTTT,CSASARVGTDTQYF
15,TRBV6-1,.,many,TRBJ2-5,TGTGCCAGCAGCCCCTTTCTAGCAGCCCAAGAGACCCAGTACTTC,CASSPFLAAQETQYF
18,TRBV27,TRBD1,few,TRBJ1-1,TGTGCCAGCAGTTTACGGAGGCTCAGGGGGCGATGGGACACTGAAGCTTTCTTT,CASSLRRLRGRWDTEAFF
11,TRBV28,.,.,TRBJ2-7,TGTGCCAGCACTGTACCGTACGATCAGTACTTC,CASTVPYDQYF
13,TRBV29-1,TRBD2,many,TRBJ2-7,TGCAGCGTTGTGGTAGCGGGATCCTACGAGCAGTACTTC,CSVVVAGSYEQYF
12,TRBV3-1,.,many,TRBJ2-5,TGTGCCAGCAGCCAAGAGGCAGAGACCCAGTACTTC,CASSQEAETQYF
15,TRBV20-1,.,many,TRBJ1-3,TGCAGTGCTAGGGGGTATACCGACTCTGGAAACACCATATATTTT,CSARGYTDSGNTIYF
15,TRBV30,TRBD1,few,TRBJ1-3,TGTGCCTGGAGTTTCGGGACAGGGCGGACAAACACCATATATTTT,CAWSFGTGRTNTIYF
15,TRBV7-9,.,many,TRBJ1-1,TGTGCCAGCAGCTTAGGAGGGGGTCGGGACACTGAAGCTTTCTTT,CASSLGGGRDTEAFF
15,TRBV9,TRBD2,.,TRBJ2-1,TGTGCCAGCAGCGTAGTTAGTAGCGGGAGCGATGAGCAGTTCTTC,CASSVVSSGSDEQFF
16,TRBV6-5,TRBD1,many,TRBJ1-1,TGTGCCAGCAGTTCCGGACAGGGATTAATAAGTACTGAAGCTTTCTTT,CASSSGQGLISTEAFF
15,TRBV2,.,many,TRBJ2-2,TGTGCCAGCACCACGGGAACAGGGCACACCGGGGAGCTGTTTTTT,CASTTGTGHTGELFF
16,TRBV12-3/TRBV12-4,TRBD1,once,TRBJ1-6,TGTGCCAGCAGCCTAACCGAGGGGGCGCGCAATTCACCCCTCCACTTT,CASSLTEGARNSPLHF
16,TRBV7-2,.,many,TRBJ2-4,TGTGCCAGCAGCTTATCACCCGGGGCGCCCAAAAACATTCAGTACTTC,CASSLSPGAPKNIQYF
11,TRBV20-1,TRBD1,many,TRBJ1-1,TGCAGCACAGGGGGGAGCACTGAAGCTTTCTTT,CSTGGSTEAFF
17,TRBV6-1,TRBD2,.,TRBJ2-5,TGTGCCAGCAGCAGAGGACTAGCGGGAGGGCTCGTGGAGACCCAGTACTTC,CASSRGLAGGLVETQYF
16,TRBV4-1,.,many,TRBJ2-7,TGCGCCAGCAGCTCCCGTCCACCCGGTGGTAGCGACGAGCAGTACTTC,CASSSRPPGGSDEQYF
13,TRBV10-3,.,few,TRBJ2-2,TGTGCCGCCACGACAGGGAACACCGGGGAGCTGTTTTTT,CAATTGNTGELFF